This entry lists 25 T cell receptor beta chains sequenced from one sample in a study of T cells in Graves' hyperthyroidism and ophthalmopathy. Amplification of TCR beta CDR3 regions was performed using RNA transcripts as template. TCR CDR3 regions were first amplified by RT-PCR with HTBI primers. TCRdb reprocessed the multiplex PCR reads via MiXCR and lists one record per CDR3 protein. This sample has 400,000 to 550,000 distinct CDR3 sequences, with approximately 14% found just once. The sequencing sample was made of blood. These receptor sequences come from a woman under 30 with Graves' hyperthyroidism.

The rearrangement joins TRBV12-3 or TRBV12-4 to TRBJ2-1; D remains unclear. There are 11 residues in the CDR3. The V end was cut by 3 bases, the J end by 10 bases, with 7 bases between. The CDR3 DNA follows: TGTGCCAGCAGTTTTATTGCGGAGCAGTTCTTC. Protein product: CASSFIAEQFF.

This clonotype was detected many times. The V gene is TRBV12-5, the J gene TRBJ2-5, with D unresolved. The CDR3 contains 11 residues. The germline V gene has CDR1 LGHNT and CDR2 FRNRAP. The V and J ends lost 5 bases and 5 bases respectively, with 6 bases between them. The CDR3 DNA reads TGTGCTAGTGGTCCCGTGGAGACCCAGTACTTC. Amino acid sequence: CASGPVETQYF.

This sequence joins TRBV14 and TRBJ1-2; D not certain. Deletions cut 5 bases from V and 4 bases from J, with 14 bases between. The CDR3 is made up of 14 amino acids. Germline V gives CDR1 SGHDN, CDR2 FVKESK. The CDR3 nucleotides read TGTGCCAGCAGCTTTTCTCCCGTGGTCTATGGCTACACCTTC. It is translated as CASSFSPVVYGYTF.

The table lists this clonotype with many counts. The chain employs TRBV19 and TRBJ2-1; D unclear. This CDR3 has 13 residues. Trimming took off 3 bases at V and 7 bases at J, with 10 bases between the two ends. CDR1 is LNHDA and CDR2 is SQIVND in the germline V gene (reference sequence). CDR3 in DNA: TGTGCCAGTAGTATTGGTGAAGCAAATGAGCAGTTCTTC. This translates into CASSIGEANEQFF.

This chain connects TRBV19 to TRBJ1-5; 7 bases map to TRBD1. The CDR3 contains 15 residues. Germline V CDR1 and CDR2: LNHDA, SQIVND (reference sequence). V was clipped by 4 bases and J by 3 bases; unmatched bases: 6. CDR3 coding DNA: TGTGCCAGTAGTAGCCGGGACAGACTCAATCAGCCCCAGCATTTT. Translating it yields CASSSRDRLNQPQHF. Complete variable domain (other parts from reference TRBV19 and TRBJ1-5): DGGITQSPKYLFRKEGQNVTLSCEQNLNHDAMYWYRQDPGQGLRLIYYSQIVNDFQKGDIAEGYSVSREKKESFPLTVTSAQKNPTAFYLCASSSRDRLNQPQHFGDGTRLSIL.

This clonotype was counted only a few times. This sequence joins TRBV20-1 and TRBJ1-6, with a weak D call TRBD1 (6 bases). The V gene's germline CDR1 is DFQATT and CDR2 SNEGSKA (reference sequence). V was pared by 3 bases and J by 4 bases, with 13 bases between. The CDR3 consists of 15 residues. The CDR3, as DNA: TGCAGTGCTAGGGTCCAGGGGCGGTATAATTCACCCCTCCACTTT. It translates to CSARVQGRYNSPLHF.

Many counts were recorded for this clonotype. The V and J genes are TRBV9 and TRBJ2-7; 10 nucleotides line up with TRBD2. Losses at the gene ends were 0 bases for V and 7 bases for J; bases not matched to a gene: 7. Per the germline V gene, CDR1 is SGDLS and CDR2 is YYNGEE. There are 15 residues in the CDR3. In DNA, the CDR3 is TGTGCCAGCAGCGTAGATACTAGCGGGGTTAAGGAGCAGTACTTC. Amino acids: CASSVDTSGVKEQYF.

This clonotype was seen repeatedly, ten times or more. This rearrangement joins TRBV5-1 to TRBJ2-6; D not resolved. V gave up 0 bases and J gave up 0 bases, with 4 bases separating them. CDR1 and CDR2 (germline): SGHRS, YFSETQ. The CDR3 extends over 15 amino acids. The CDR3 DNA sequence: TGCGCCAGCAGCTTGGCGATCTCTGGGGCCAACGTCCTGACTTTC. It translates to CASSLAISGANVLTF.

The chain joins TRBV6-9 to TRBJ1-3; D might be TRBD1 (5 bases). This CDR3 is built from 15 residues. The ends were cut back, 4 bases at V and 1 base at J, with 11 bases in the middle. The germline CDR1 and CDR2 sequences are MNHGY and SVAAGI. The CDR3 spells CASSSSGFSGNTIYF. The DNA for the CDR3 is TGTGCCAGCAGTTCATCAGGGTTTTCTGGAAACACCATATATTTT.

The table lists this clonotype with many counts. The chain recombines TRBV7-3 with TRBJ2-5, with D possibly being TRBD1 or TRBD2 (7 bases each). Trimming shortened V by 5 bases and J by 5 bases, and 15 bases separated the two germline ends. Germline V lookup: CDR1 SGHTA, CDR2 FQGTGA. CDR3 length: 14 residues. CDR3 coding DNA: TGTGCCAGCAGCCCAGGGGGACTAAAGGAGACCCAGTACTTC. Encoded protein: CASSPGGLKETQYF.

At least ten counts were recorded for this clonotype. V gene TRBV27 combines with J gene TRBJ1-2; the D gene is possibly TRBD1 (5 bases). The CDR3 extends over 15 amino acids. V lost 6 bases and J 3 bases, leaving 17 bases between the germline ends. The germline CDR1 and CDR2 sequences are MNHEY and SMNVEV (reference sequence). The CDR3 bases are TGTGCCAGCAGAGCACGTGCTGAGGGGTACTATGGCTACACCTTC. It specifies CASRARAEGYYGYTF.

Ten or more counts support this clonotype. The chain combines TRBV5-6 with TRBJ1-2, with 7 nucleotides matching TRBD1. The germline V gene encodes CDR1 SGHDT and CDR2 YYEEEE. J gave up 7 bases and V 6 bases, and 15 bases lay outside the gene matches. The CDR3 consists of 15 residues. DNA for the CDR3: TGTGCCAGCAAAGTAGGAGAGACAGGGCCTTCTGGCTACACCTTC. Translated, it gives CASKVGETGPSGYTF.

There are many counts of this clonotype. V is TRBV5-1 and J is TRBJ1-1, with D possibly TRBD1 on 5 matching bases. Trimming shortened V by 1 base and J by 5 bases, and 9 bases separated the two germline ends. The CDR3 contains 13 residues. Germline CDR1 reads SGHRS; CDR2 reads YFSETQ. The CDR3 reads CASSLYGGTEAFF. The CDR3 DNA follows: TGCGCCAGCAGCTTGTACGGGGGAACTGAAGCTTTCTTT.

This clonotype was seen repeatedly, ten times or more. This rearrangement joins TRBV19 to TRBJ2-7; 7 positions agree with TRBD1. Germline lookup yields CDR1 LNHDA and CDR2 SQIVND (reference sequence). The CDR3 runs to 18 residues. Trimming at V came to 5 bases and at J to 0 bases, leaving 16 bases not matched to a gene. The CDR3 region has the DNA TGTGCCAGTAGTCTGCGGCCAGGGGGAAAACTTAGCTCCTACGAGCAGTACGTC. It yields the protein CASSLRPGGKLSSYEQYV.

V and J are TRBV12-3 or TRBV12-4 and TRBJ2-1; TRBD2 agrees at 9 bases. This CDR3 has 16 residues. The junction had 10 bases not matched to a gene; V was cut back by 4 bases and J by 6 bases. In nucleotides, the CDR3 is TGTGCCAGCAGTTCGGGACTAGCTACGAGGGTCAATGAGCAGTTCTTC. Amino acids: CASSSGLATRVNEQFF.

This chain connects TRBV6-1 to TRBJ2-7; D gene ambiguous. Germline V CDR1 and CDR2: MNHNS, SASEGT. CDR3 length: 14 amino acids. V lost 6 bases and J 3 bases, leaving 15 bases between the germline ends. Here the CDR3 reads CASSPHRDHYEQYF. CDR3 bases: TGTGCCAGCAGCCCCCATAGAGACCACTACGAGCAGTACTTC.

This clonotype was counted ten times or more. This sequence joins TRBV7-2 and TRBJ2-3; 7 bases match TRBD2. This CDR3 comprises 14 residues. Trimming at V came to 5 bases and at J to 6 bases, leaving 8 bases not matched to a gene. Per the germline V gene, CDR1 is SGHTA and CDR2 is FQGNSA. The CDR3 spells CASSPRVGGDTQYF. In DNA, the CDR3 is TGTGCCAGCAGCCCCAGGGTCGGGGGGGATACGCAGTATTTT.

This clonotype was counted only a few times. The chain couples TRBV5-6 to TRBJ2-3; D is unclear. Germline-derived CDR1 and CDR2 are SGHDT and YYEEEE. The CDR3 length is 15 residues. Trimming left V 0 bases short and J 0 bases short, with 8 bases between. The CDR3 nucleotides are TGTGCCAGCAGCTTGGACCCAGTTAGCACAGATACGCAGTATTTT. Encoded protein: CASSLDPVSTDTQYF.

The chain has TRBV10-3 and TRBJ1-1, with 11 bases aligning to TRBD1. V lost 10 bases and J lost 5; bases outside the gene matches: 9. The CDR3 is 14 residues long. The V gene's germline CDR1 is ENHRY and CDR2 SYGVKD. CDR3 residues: CATTGTGGGTEAFF. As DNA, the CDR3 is TGTGCCACCACTGGGACAGGGGGGGGGACTGAAGCTTTCTTT.

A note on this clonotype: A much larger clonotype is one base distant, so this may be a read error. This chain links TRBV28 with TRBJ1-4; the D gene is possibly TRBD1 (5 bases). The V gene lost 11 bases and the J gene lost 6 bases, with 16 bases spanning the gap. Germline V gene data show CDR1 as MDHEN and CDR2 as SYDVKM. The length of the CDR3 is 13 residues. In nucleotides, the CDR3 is TGTGCCTGCGCGCGGGGGGGGGATGAAAAACTGTTTTTT. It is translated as CACARGGDEKLFF.

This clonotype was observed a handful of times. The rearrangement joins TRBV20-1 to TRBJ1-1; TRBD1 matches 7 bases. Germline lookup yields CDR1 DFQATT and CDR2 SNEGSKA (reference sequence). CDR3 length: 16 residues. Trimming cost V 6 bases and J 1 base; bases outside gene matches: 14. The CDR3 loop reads CSAPLRTGLPNTEAFF. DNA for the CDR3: TGCAGTGCGCCCCTCCGGACAGGCCTCCCGAACACTGAAGCTTTCTTT.

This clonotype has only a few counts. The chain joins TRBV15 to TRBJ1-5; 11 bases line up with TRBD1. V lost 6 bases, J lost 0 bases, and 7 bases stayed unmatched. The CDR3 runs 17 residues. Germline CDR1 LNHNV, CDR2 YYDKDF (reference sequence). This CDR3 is CATRRTGGRVSNQPQHF. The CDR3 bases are TGTGCCACCAGACGGACAGGGGGCAGGGTTAGCAATCAGCCCCAGCATTTT.

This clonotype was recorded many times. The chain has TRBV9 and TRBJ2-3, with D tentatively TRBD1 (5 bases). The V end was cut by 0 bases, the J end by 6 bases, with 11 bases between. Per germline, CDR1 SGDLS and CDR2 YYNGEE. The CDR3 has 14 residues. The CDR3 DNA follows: TGTGCCAGCAGCGTAGAGGCAGGGCCGGATACGCAGTATTTT. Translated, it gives CASSVEAGPDTQYF.

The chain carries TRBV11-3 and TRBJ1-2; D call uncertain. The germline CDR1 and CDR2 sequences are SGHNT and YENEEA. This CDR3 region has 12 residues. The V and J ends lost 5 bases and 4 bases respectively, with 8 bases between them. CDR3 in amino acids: CASSRPFYGYTF. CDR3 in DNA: TGTGCCAGCAGCCGCCCTTTCTATGGCTACACCTTC.

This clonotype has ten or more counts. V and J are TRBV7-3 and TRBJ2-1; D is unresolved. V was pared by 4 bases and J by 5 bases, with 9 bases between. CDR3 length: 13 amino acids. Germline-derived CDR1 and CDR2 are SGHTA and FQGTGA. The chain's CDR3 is CASSSQMDNEQFF. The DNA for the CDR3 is TGTGCCAGCAGCTCCCAAATGGACAATGAGCAGTTCTTC.